Listed below are T cell receptor beta chains from one sample, sequenced in a study of cytomegalovirus exposure and HLA in healthy donors. Assay used: immunoSEQ multiplex PCR; TCRdb lists only in-frame clones, some missing. The sample contains around 160,000 clones, roughly 77% of which appear only once. Sequenced material: PBMCs. The receptor set was obtained from a woman in her 40s in good health and CMV-seropositive. The CDR3 runs from the conserved cysteine through the conserved F or W. D genes are given only for firm matches. Clone sizes are given selectively: once, few, many, or a class where the clone is expanded.

j_gene,d_gene,v_gene,abundance,CDR3nt,CDR3aa
TRBJ2-1,TRBD2,TRBV6-1,few,TGTGCCAGCAGTGAACGGTGGGCTAGCGGGGGGATTGAGCAGTTCTTC,CASSERWASGGIEQFF
TRBJ1-1,TRBD1,TRBV18,NA,TGTGCCAGCTCACTCGGACAGGGGGCGACCGGCACTGAAGCTTTCTTT,CASSLGQGATGTEAFF
TRBJ1-6,NA,TRBV10-1,NA,TGCGCCAGCAGCCCCCTCCAGGGTGTTAATTCACCCCTCCACTTT,CASSPLQGVNSPLHF
TRBJ1-1,NA,TRBV30,NA,TGTGCCAGCACACAGCCGAACACTGAAGCTTTCTTT,CASTQPNTEAFF
TRBJ2-1,TRBD2,TRBV29-1,few,TGCAGCGTTGAAGATTGGGTGACTAGCGGGAGGCATGAGCAGTTCTTC,CSVEDWVTSGRHEQFF
TRBJ2-3,TRBD1,TRBV7-9,NA,TGTGCCAGCAGCTCGCTCCCGGGACAGGGAAGCACAGATACGCAGTATTTT,CASSSLPGQGSTDTQYF
TRBJ2-7,NA,TRBV30,few,TGTGCCTGGAGTGTTTCAAGCGACGAGCAGTACTTC,CAWSVSSDEQYF
TRBJ2-3,NA,TRBV7-2,NA,TGTGCCAGCACGGAGGATACGCAGTATTTT,CASTEDTQYF
TRBJ2-3,TRBD1,TRBV4-1,NA,TGCGCCAGCAGCCAAGATCCCGGGACAGGCACAGATACGCAGTATTTT,CASSQDPGTGTDTQYF
TRBJ1-4,TRBD1,TRBV30,NA,TGTGCCTGGACCGGGACAGGGTTGGGTGAAAAACTGTTTTTT,CAWTGTGLGEKLFF
TRBJ1-1,TRBD1,TRBV11-3,NA,TGTGCCAGCAGCTCTGACGGACAGGCGACGGGTAACACTGAAGCTTTCTTT,CASSSDGQATGNTEAFF
TRBJ1-2,NA,TRBV6-5,NA,TGTGCCAGCAGTTACCAGGTTAACTATGGCTACACCTTC,CASSYQVNYGYTF
TRBJ2-3,TRBD2,TRBV30,NA,TGTGCCTGGAGTCGGTTAGCGGGAGCGGATACGCAGTATTTT,CAWSRLAGADTQYF
TRBJ2-5,TRBD2,TRBV19,NA,TGTGCCAGTAGGCCTTGGGCGGGAGGACAAGAGACCCAGTACTTC,CASRPWAGGQETQYF
TRBJ2-3,TRBD2,TRBV5-1,NA,TGCGCCAGCAGCTTGGCCCTAGCGGGAGAGACAGATACGCAGTATTTT,CASSLALAGETDTQYF
TRBJ1-1,NA,TRBV27,NA,TGTGCCAGCAGTTCAAAGACAGAGATGAACACTGAAGCTTTCTTT,CASSSKTEMNTEAFF
TRBJ2-3,TRBD1,TRBV25-1,few,TGTGCCAGCAGCCCCGGGACAGGCAAAAGCACAGATACGCAGTATTTT,CASSPGTGKSTDTQYF
TRBJ1-6,NA,TRBV19,NA,TGTGCCAGTAGTATAAGTGGAGGTTATAATTCACCCCTCCACTTT,CASSISGGYNSPLHF
TRBJ2-1,TRBD2,TRBV4-3,few,TGCGCCAGCAGCCGTTGGACTAGCGGGAGCTCCTACAATGAGCAGTTCTTC,CASSRWTSGSSYNEQFF
TRBJ1-2,TRBD1,TRBV6-5,once,TGTGCCAGCAGGGGACAGGGGGCGCCAGGCTACACCTTC,CASRGQGAPGYTF
TRBJ2-5,TRBD1,TRBV14,NA,TGTGCCAGCAGTCACACCGGGACAGGGCGTCAAGAGACCCAGTACTTC,CASSHTGTGRQETQYF
TRBJ1-4,TRBD1,TRBV2,NA,TGTGCCAGCAGTGAAGGGACAGGGGGCCGTGAAAAACCGTTTTTT,CASSEGTGGREKPFF
TRBJ1-2,NA,TRBV6-5,few,TGTGCCAGCAGGACAGACAGAAACTATGGCTACACCTTC,CASRTDRNYGYTF
TRBJ2-3,TRBD2,TRBV5-4,NA,TGTGCCAGCAGCGATTGGCGGGGGGCGTGGGATACGCAGTATTTT,CASSDWRGAWDTQYF
TRBJ1-3,TRBD1,TRBV6-5,few,TGTGCCAGCAGTTCCCAGGGGGACACTGGAAACACCATATATTTT,CASSSQGDTGNTIYF
TRBJ2-1,NA,TRBV4-1,NA,TGCGCCAGCAGCCAAGCGAGTAGAATTCTTGGTTCCTACAATGAGCAGTTCTTC,CASSQASRILGSYNEQFF
TRBJ1-2,NA,TRBV5-1,NA,TGCGCCAGCAGCTTGTTGGGCAGGGGTTCGAGTAGCGACTACACCTTC,CASSLLGRGSSSDYTF
TRBJ1-6,NA,TRBV7-2,NA,TGTGCCAGCAGCTTACACAGGGCTGATAATTCACCCCTCCACTTT,CASSLHRADNSPLHF
TRBJ1-6,NA,TRBV19,NA,TGTGCCAGTAGTACCCCGAGTGCGGGCGGTTCACCCCTCCACTTT,CASSTPSAGGSPLHF
TRBJ1-1,NA,TRBV28,NA,TGTGCCAGCAGTCCACAGGGATCCTACACTGAAGCTTTCTTT,CASSPQGSYTEAFF
TRBJ2-7,NA,TRBV25-1,NA,TGTGCCAGCAGTATCTTGAACGAGCAGTACTTC,CASSILNEQYF
TRBJ2-3,TRBD1,TRBV6-5,once,TGTGCCAGCATTCCGGGACAGGGGGCAGATACGCAGTATTTT,CASIPGQGADTQYF
TRBJ2-7,NA,TRBV19,NA,TGTGCCAGTAGTCCGGGCGCAGGGGTGCGCGAGCAGTACTTC,CASSPGAGVREQYF
TRBJ2-4,TRBD2,TRBV28,once,TGTGCCAGCAGCCCCGAGCTAGCGGGGGAGCGCATTCAGTACTTC,CASSPELAGERIQYF
TRBJ2-3,NA,TRBV7-9,few,TGTTCCAGCAGCTTAGGACTAGATACGCAGTATTTT,CSSSLGLDTQYF
TRBJ1-1,NA,TRBV4-1,NA,TGCGCCAGCAGCTCAATGAACACTGAAGCTTTCTTT,CASSSMNTEAFF
TRBJ1-1,NA,TRBV7-2,NA,TGTGCCAGCAGCAGCAAGAACACTGAAGCTTTCTTT,CASSSKNTEAFF
TRBJ2-1,TRBD2,TRBV19,NA,TGTGCCAGTAGTATAGATACCGGGACTACCACCAATGAGCAGTTCTTC,CASSIDTGTTTNEQFF
TRBJ2-4,TRBD2,TRBV14,NA,TGTGCCAGCAGCCCCGGGACTAGCGGGAGGGCCCTGAACATTCAGTACTTC,CASSPGTSGRALNIQYF
TRBJ1-2,NA,TRBV28,NA,TGTGCCAGCAGTTTGACAGGCCAAGGCTATGGCTACACCTTC,CASSLTGQGYGYTF
TRBJ2-2,NA,TRBV11-2,NA,TGTGCCAGCATGCGGGACGGGGAGCTGTTTTTT,CASMRDGELFF
TRBJ1-2,NA,TRBV5-6,few,TGTGCCAGCAGCTTATCGGTGGATGGCTACACCTTC,CASSLSVDGYTF
TRBJ2-7,TRBD1,TRBV7-2,NA,TGTGCCAGCAGCCCCCGGGACAGTAATTCCTACGAGCAGTACTTC,CASSPRDSNSYEQYF
TRBJ2-1,NA,TRBV29-1,NA,TGCAGCGCGGCGGGGAGCTCCTACAATGAGCAGTTCTTC,CSAAGSSYNEQFF
TRBJ1-3,NA,TRBV5-1,NA,TGCGCCAGCAGCTTGGAAGGGGGATCAATATATTTT,CASSLEGGSIYF
TRBJ1-2,TRBD1,TRBV14,NA,TGTGCCAGCAGCCAAGATCCAGGGGGCTATGGCTACACCTTC,CASSQDPGGYGYTF
TRBJ1-4,NA,TRBV5-5,NA,TGTGCCAGCAGCTTGTCGGCAACTAATGAAAAACTGTTTTTT,CASSLSATNEKLFF
TRBJ2-7,NA,TRBV18,few,TGTGCCAGCTCACCATCTTCCCTCGAGCAGTACTTC,CASSPSSLEQYF
TRBJ2-1,TRBD2,TRBV5-4,NA,TGTGCCAGCAGCTTAATAGCGGGAGAGAATGAGCAGTTCTTC,CASSLIAGENEQFF